One and the same sample provided the 32 T cell receptor beta chains below, sequenced in a study of blood T cell repertoires in COVID-19. Libraries were prepared by immunoSEQ multiplex PCR; TCRdb keeps only in-frame clonotypes and omits some of them. The sample includes more than 95,000 clones, roughly 82% of them seen just once. Sequencing was carried out using peripheral blood. These receptors originate from a man aged 55 to 70 with acute or convalescent COVID-19.

The rearrangement joins TRBV5-1 to TRBJ2-2; D is unresolved. Germline-derived CDR1 and CDR2 are SGHRS and YFSETQ. Trimming took off 1 base at V and 3 bases at J, with 10 bases between the two ends. This CDR3 contains 15 residues. The CDR3 loop reads CASSLSLAYTGELFF. The CDR3 coding sequence is TGCGCCAGCAGCTTGTCCTTAGCTTACACCGGGGAGCTGTTTTTT.

The chain carries TRBV4-3 and TRBJ1-6; tentatively, D is TRBD1 (6 bases). Germline lookup yields CDR1 LGHNA and CDR2 YSLEER. The CDR3 spans 13 residues. Trimming cost V 3 bases and J 12 bases, with 12 bases left between them. The DNA for the CDR3 is TGCGCCAGCAGCCAGATACAGGGTAGACCCCTCCACTTT. Protein product: CASSQIQGRPLHF.

This chain connects TRBV18 to TRBJ1-1; D remains ambiguous. Trimming stripped 1 base from V and 4 bases from J, with 13 bases between. Germline loops: CDR1 KGHSH, CDR2 LQKENI. This CDR3 has 15 amino acids. Written as DNA, the CDR3 is TGTGCCAGCTCACCACGGGAGGAGATGAGCACTGAAGCTTTCTTT. Its translation is CASSPREEMSTEAFF.

The V call is TRBV12-3 or TRBV12-4, the J call TRBJ2-5; a possible D gene is TRBD2 (6 bases). CDR3 length equals 12 residues. The V gene lost 6 bases and the J gene lost 5 bases, with 10 bases spanning the gap. Here the CDR3 reads CASRFAGETQYF. CDR3 nucleotide sequence: TGTGCCAGCAGGTTCGCGGGGGAGACCCAGTACTTC.

This rearrangement joins TRBV5-8 to TRBJ2-3; 13 bases align to TRBD2. This CDR3 region has 17 residues. Germline V gene data show CDR1 as SGHTS and CDR2 as YDEGEE. V was pared by 0 bases and J by 6 bases, with 7 bases of the junction left unmatched. In DNA, the CDR3 is TGTGCCAGCAGCTTGGCCCGACTAGCGGGGGGTTTGGATACGCAGTATTTT. Its translation: CASSLARLAGGLDTQYF.

The rearrangement joins TRBV7-9 to TRBJ1-4; maybe TRBD1 (5 bases). The CDR3 runs 15 residues. Germline V lookup: CDR1 SEHNR, CDR2 FQNEAQ (reference sequence). With 5 bases removed from V and 3 bases from J, the gap between germline ends came to 13 bases. CDR3 loop: CASSREEGPNEKLFF. The CDR3 DNA is TGTGCCAGCAGCCGGGAGGAGGGACCTAATGAAAAACTGTTTTTT. The whole variable domain, filled in from reference TRBV7-9 and TRBJ1-4, reads DTGVSQNPRHKITKRGQNVTFRCDPISEHNRLYWYRQTLGQGPEFLTYFQNEAQLEKSRLLSDRFSAERPKGSFSTLEIQRTEQGDSAMYLCASSREEGPNEKLFFGSGTQLSVL.

V and J are TRBV19 and TRBJ1-1, with TRBD1 identical over 7 bases. The trim removed 3 bases at V and 5 bases at J, leaving 3 bases unmatched. The CDR3 length is 13 residues. CDR1 and CDR2 (germline): LNHDA, SQIVND (reference sequence). The CDR3, as DNA: TGTGCCAGTAGTATCGAGGGGGCAACTGAAGCTTTCTTT. This codes for CASSIEGATEAFF.

The chain joins TRBV5-1 to TRBJ1-2; D ambiguous. V lost 0 bases and J 0 bases, leaving 6 bases between the germline ends. The CDR3 sequence is 14 residues long. Germline V gene data show CDR1 as SGHRS and CDR2 as YFSETQ. The CDR3 nucleotides are TGCGCCAGCAGCTTGGACACAGCTAACTATGGCTACACCTTC. Protein product: CASSLDTANYGYTF.

About this clone itself: Germline is not matched at one junction end, which may reflect a read error. The chain joins TRBV11-2 to TRBJ2-7, with D possibly being TRBD1 (6 bases). Germline values: CDR1 SGHAT, CDR2 FQNNGV. The length of the CDR3 is 14 residues. In nucleotides, the CDR3 is TGTGCCAGCAACTTAGGACAGTCTTCCTACGAGCAGTACTTC. Protein sequence: CASNLGQSSYEQYF.

The rearrangement joins TRBV4-3 to TRBJ1-2, with unresolved D. From germline, CDR1 is LGHNA and CDR2 YSLEER. The CDR3 extends over 13 amino acids. V was clipped by 4 bases and J by 3 bases, with 9 bases between them. CDR3 bases: TGCGCCAGCAGCCCCGGGTCTGACTATGGCTACACCTTC. It encodes CASSPGSDYGYTF.

The J gene is TRBJ1-2, the V gene TRBV12-3 or TRBV12-4; no reliable D call. CDR3 length: 13 amino acids. The germline V and J ends were trimmed by 3 bases and 7 bases, with 12 bases remaining between them. CDR3 DNA sequence: TGTGCCAGCAGTTTGGAGCGGGTAGGTGGCTACACCTTC. It encodes CASSLERVGGYTF.

The chain links TRBV6-4 to TRBJ2-3, with D possibly TRBD2 on 6 matching bases. Germline lookup yields CDR1 MRHNA and CDR2 SNTAGT. This CDR3 is 14 amino acids long. With 11 bases removed from V and 2 bases from J, the gap between germline ends came to 17 bases. CDR3 DNA: TGTGCCTCAAGTGCTGGAGGGCCCACAGATACGCAGTATTTT. It yields the protein CASSAGGPTDTQYF.

V is TRBV2 and J is TRBJ1-1; weak D call: TRBD1 (5 bases). Trimming pared 8 bases from V and 6 bases from J, leaving 13 bases between. The CDR3 sequence is 12 residues long. Germline V gene sequence: CDR1 SNHLY, CDR2 FYNNEI. The CDR3 region is CASCGAGPEAFF. In nucleotides, the CDR3 is TGTGCCAGCTGCGGGGCGGGCCCTGAAGCTTTCTTT.

The chain combines TRBV29-1 with TRBJ1-1; possible D gene TRBD1, 6 bases. Germline V gene lookup returns CDR1 SQVTM and CDR2 ANQGSEA. V gave up 7 bases and J gave up 0 bases, with 6 bases separating them. The length of the CDR3 is 11 residues. CDR3 sequence reads: CSGQVNTEAFF. CDR3 bases: TGCAGCGGACAGGTGAACACTGAAGCTTTCTTT.

This rearrangement joins TRBV7-3 to TRBJ1-6; tentatively, D is TRBD1 (5 bases). V was shortened by 5 bases and J by 9 bases, with 17 bases between the two germline ends. CDR3 length equals 15 residues. Germline-derived CDR1 and CDR2 are SGHTA and FQGTGA. In nucleotides, the CDR3 is TGTGCCAGCAGCCCCTCCAGGGTTACGATTTCACCCCTCCACTTT. Translation: CASSPSRVTISPLHF.

The chain recombines TRBV7-6 with TRBJ1-5, with 7 positions matching TRBD1. The V and J ends lost 3 bases and 7 bases, in that order; junction bases with no gene match: 9. CDR1 and CDR2 from the germline V gene are SGHVS and FNYEAQ. This CDR3 region has 15 residues. CDR3 sequence reads: CASSLRQGEGQPQHF. For the CDR3, the DNA is TGTGCCAGCAGCTTGAGGCAGGGGGAAGGACAGCCCCAGCATTTT.

This chain joins TRBV6-2 or TRBV6-3 and TRBJ2-6; D uncertain. Germline V gene data show CDR1 as MNHEY and CDR2 as SVGEGT. The length of the CDR3 is 14 residues. V shed 5 bases and J shed 0 bases, with 5 bases lying between them. The CDR3 nucleotides are TGTGCCAGCAGTCTAAGCTCTGGGGCCAACGTCCTGACTTTC. As protein: CASSLSSGANVLTF.

The chain links TRBV28 to TRBJ1-2; D remains unclear. V gave up 4 bases and J gave up 4 bases, with 10 bases separating them. CDR3 length equals 13 residues. Per the germline V gene, CDR1 is MDHEN and CDR2 is SYDVKM. The CDR3 DNA sequence: TGTGCCAGCAGTTCTCGGGTCATCTATGGCTACACCTTC. Its protein product is CASSSRVIYGYTF.

The chain couples TRBV5-1 to TRBJ2-1; TRBD2 aligns across 13 bases. In germline, CDR1 is SGHRS, CDR2 YFSETQ. V dropped 0 bases and J dropped 15; count of bases not matched to a gene: 9. This CDR3 is built from 15 residues. The CDR3 nucleotides read TGCGCCAGCAGCTTGGACCGACTAGCGGGGGGTGTTTGGTTCTTC. Its translation is CASSLDRLAGGVWFF. Full variable domain (missing parts from reference TRBV5-1 and TRBJ2-1): KAGVTQTPRYLIKTRGQQVTLSCSPISGHRSVSWYQQTPGQGLQFLFEYFSETQRNKGNFPGRFSGRQFSNSRSEMNVSTLELGDSALYLCASSLDRLAGGVWFFGPGTRLTVL.

This rearrangement joins TRBV7-8 to TRBJ1-1; 9 bases agree with TRBD1. J gave up 4 bases and V 5 bases, and 5 bases lay outside the gene matches. Per germline, CDR1 SGHVS and CDR2 FQNEAQ. The CDR3 has 14 residues. CDR3 nucleotides: TGTGCCAGCAGCACCCGACAGGGGGGCACTGAAGCTTTCTTT. Amino acids: CASSTRQGGTEAFF.

This rearrangement joins TRBV12-3 or TRBV12-4 to TRBJ1-1, with D possibly being TRBD1 (6 bases). V lost 5 bases and J 6 bases, leaving 13 bases between the germline ends. The CDR3 is 13 residues long. The CDR3: CASSENWGPEAFF. CDR3 nucleotides: TGTGCCAGCAGTGAAAATTGGGGGCCTGAAGCTTTCTTT.

The chain employs TRBV18 and TRBJ2-5, with 9 bases matching TRBD2. Looked up from germline, CDR1 is KGHSH and CDR2 is LQKENI. The CDR3 has 15 amino acids. Trimming at V came to 5 bases and at J to 2 bases, leaving 6 bases not matched to a gene. CDR3 sequence (DNA): TGTGCCAGCTCATATGCGACTAGCGGTCAAGAGACCCAGTACTTC. Residues: CASSYATSGQETQYF.

This chain links TRBV7-8 with TRBJ2-2; 11 nucleotides match TRBD1. CDR3 length: 16 amino acids. Germline CDR1 and CDR2: SGHVS and FQNEAQ. V lost 4 bases and J lost 4; bases outside the gene matches: 5. The CDR3 DNA follows: TGTGCCAGCAGCTCCCGGACAGGGGGCGTCACCGGGGAGCTGTTTTTT. It is translated as CASSSRTGGVTGELFF.

The chain combines TRBV3-1 (or the pseudogene TRBV3-2) with TRBJ2-2, with 10 bases that match TRBD2. The CDR3 sequence is 16 residues long. Trimming took 0 bases from V and 5 from J; bases not matched to a gene: 3. Germline CDR1 reads LGHDT; CDR2 reads YNNKEL (reference sequence). The CDR3 DNA follows: TGTGCCAGCAGCCAAGATCCGACTAGCGGGACCGGGGAGCTGTTTTTT. Translation: CASSQDPTSGTGELFF.

This rearrangement joins TRBV7-6 to TRBJ1-3; 9 bases align to TRBD1. The germline CDR1 and CDR2 sequences are SGHVS and FNYEAQ. The CDR3 covers 18 residues. Trimming cost V 0 bases and J 3 bases; bases outside gene matches: 9. CDR3 protein: CASSLASGTGIGGNTIYF. DNA of the CDR3: TGTGCCAGCAGCTTAGCCTCCGGGACAGGGATCGGTGGAAACACCATATATTTT.

Remarks on this clone: Other DNA sequences from this sample encode an identical CDR3 as well. The V call is TRBV5-1, the J call TRBJ1-1; unclear D gene. CDR3 length equals 14 residues. V dropped 0 bases and J dropped 2 bases, with 8 bases sitting between them. Germline loops: CDR1 SGHRS, CDR2 YFSETQ. The CDR3 DNA sequence: TGCGCCAGCAGCTTGGGCCCGGGAAACACTGAAGCTTTCTTT. It translates to CASSLGPGNTEAFF.

V and J are TRBV5-1 and TRBJ2-5; 8 nucleotides match TRBD2. The CDR3 has 14 residues. Germline V gives CDR1 SGHRS, CDR2 YFSETQ. The ends lost 5 bases at V and 2 bases at J; junction bases unmatched: 5. CDR3 sequence reads: CASRRSGEQETQYF. The DNA for the CDR3 is TGCGCCAGCAGACGTAGCGGGGAGCAAGAGACCCAGTACTTC.

This clone was counted only a few times. The chain recombines TRBV6-5 with TRBJ2-1, with TRBD1 matching over 7 bases. The junction had 1 base not matched to a gene; V was cut back by 6 bases and J by 8 bases. This CDR3 region has 11 residues. Germline V lookup: CDR1 MNHEY, CDR2 SVGAGI. This CDR3 is CASRQGHEQFF. For the CDR3, the DNA is TGTGCCAGCAGACAGGGGCATGAGCAGTTCTTC.

The chain is built from TRBV3-1 (or the pseudogene TRBV3-2) and TRBJ2-1; weak D call: TRBD1 (6 bases). This CDR3 is 17 amino acids long. Per the germline V gene, CDR1 is LGHDT and CDR2 is YNNKEL (reference sequence). Trimming removed 4 bases at V and 8 bases at J, with 24 bases between. This chain's CDR3 is CASSLRIGDNGPHEQFF. The CDR3 DNA reads TGTGCCAGCAGCCTACGGATAGGGGACAACGGTCCCCATGAGCAGTTCTTC.

The V gene is TRBV2, the J gene TRBJ1-1; TRBD1 might be the D (6 bases). The V gene lost 6 bases and the J gene lost 4 bases, with 12 bases spanning the gap. Germline V lookup: CDR1 SNHLY, CDR2 FYNNEI. The CDR3 runs 13 residues. This chain's CDR3 is CASSIQGPTEAFF. The DNA of the CDR3 is TGTGCCAGCAGCATACAGGGACCCACTGAAGCTTTCTTT.

This chain connects TRBV19 to TRBJ1-1; D might be TRBD1 (6 bases). Germline lookup yields CDR1 LNHDA and CDR2 SQIVND (reference sequence). The CDR3 length is 15 residues. V dropped 7 bases and J dropped 0 bases, with 15 bases sitting between them. CDR3 sequence: CASKEQGPLNTEAFF. Here the CDR3 DNA reads TGTGCCAGTAAGGAGCAGGGGCCGCTGAACACTGAAGCTTTCTTT.

V is TRBV21-1 and J is TRBJ2-7; the table assigns TRBD1, which was not confirmed against the DNA. TRBV21-1 is assigned pseudogene status. The CDR3 loop spans 17 amino acids. The CDR3 spells CASSKEGGQGGPYEQYF. CDR3 DNA: TGTGCCAGCAGCAAAGAGGGTGGACAGGGGGGTCCCTACGAGCAGTACTTC.